The 27 T cell receptor beta chains listed next were all sequenced from one sample in a study of cytomegalovirus exposure and HLA in healthy donors (dated by TCRdb to the late 2010s). Library method: the immunoSEQ multiplex PCR assay. For the multiplex PCR, a mixture combining 60 forward primers for TCR Vbeta segments and 13 reverse primers for TCR Jbeta segments was used. Here the immuneACCESS table is served through TCRdb, limited to in-frame sequences with V and J called. Missing clones are a known gap in these copies; in checked studies unresolved V genes cover under half, and the rest lacks a known reason. The sample table contains over 90,000 clones; only one count was recorded for roughly three quarters of them. In total, the top ten clones hold roughly 9.6% of the sample. Sequenced input: PBMCs. The receptors were gathered from a male donor in good health and CMV-seropositive.

The chain is built from TRBV5-4 and TRBJ2-5; the match to TRBD1 covers 7 bases. The germline V gene has CDR1 SGHNT and CDR2 YYREEE (reference sequence). V lost 4 bases, J lost 2 bases, and 2 bases stayed unmatched. The CDR3 runs to 13 residues. This CDR3 is CASSLDRQETQYF. The DNA for the CDR3 is TGTGCCAGCAGCCTGGACAGGCAAGAGACCCAGTACTTC. Complete variable domain (other parts from reference TRBV5-4 and TRBJ2-5): ETGVTQSPTHLIKTRGQQVTLRCSSQSGHNTVSWYQQALGQGPQFIFQYYREEENGRGNFPPRFSGLQFPNYSSELNVNALELDDSALYLCASSLDRQETQYFGPGTRLLVL.

The chain links TRBV12-2 to TRBJ2-1; the table gives TRBD1 as D, unverified against the DNA. TRBV12-2 is annotated as a pseudogene. The CDR3 is 17 amino acids. For the CDR3, the DNA is TGTGCAAGTCGCTTAGGGTCTCGCAGTAACTCCTACAATGAGCAGTTCTTC. The encoded protein is CASRLGSRSNSYNEQFF.

This chain links TRBV7-8 with TRBJ1-5; 8 bases are a match to TRBD1. The CDR3 covers 16 residues. CDR1 SGHVS and CDR2 FQNEAQ come from the germline V gene. J was trimmed by 1 base and V by 2 bases; bases with no gene match: 4. The CDR3 nucleotides read TGTGCCAGCAGCTTAAGGGACAGGACAAGCAATCAGCCCCAGCATTTT. Translating gives CASSLRDRTSNQPQHF.

This clone was picked up one time. Compared with germline, one end of the junction differs, possibly owing to a read error. The chain links TRBV6-1 to TRBJ2-1, with 11 positions matching TRBD2. CDR3 length: 13 residues. The germline V gene has CDR1 MNHNS and CDR2 SASEGT. In DNA form, the CDR3 reads TGTGCCAGCAGTGAAGCCTCGACTAGCGGGGAAGTCTTC. It yields the protein CASSEASTSGEVF.

The genes are TRBV4-3 and TRBJ2-1; 12 positions agree with TRBD2. V gave up 0 bases and J gave up 9 bases; unmatched junction bases: 9. The CDR3 consists of 17 residues. Germline V gene lookup returns CDR1 LGHNA and CDR2 YSLEER. CDR3 protein: CASSQDRSSGRVVEQFF. The CDR3 nucleotides read TGCGCCAGCAGCCAAGATCGGTCTAGCGGGAGGGTGGTTGAGCAGTTCTTC.

Only a few counts were recorded for this clone. CDR3: CASSLQGMGEKLFF. The CDR3 DNA sequence: TGTGCCAGCAGCCTACAGGGGATGGGAGAAAAACTGTTTTTT. The V and J genes are TRBV5-4 and TRBJ1-4, with 7 bases lining up with TRBD1. From germline, CDR1 is SGHNT and CDR2 YYREEE (reference sequence). This CDR3 region has 14 residues. Trimming took 4 bases from V and 8 from J; bases not matched to a gene: 8.

The chain has TRBV19 and TRBJ2-5; 9 bases are shared with TRBD1. The CDR3 extends over 15 amino acids. Germline CDR1 reads LNHDA; CDR2 reads SQIVND (reference sequence). With V trimmed by 7 bases and J by 5 bases, 11 bases remained unmatched. In DNA, the CDR3 is TGTGCCAGTACTACCGCGACCGGGACAGGGGAGACCCAGTACTTC. This encodes CASTTATGTGETQYF.

The chain couples TRBV5-4 to TRBJ1-2; the D gene is possibly TRBD1 (6 bases). The V and J ends lost 5 bases and 2 bases respectively, with 10 bases between them. The CDR3 sequence is 13 residues long. Germline assignment: CDR1 SGHNT and CDR2 YYREEE (reference sequence). DNA of the CDR3: TGTGCCAGCAGTGGGGACACCAACTATGGCTACACCTTC. It yields the protein CASSGDTNYGYTF. The full variable domain, completed using reference TRBV5-4 and TRBJ1-2, is ETGVTQSPTHLIKTRGQQVTLRCSSQSGHNTVSWYQQALGQGPQFIFQYYREEENGRGNFPPRFSGLQFPNYSSELNVNALELDDSALYLCASSGDTNYGYTFGSGTRLTVV.

The chain has TRBV6-6 and TRBJ1-2; D perhaps matches TRBD1 (5 bases). From germline, CDR1 is MNHNY and CDR2 SVGAGI (reference sequence). The V end was cut by 2 bases, the J end by 4 bases, with 11 bases between. CDR3 length equals 14 residues. For the CDR3, the DNA is TGTGCCAGCAGTTACAGGGGCCCGGGCTATGGCTACACCTTC. Protein product: CASSYRGPGYGYTF.

The J gene is TRBJ1-2, the V gene TRBV2, with no clear D. The germline V gene has CDR1 SNHLY and CDR2 FYNNEI. Trimming cost V 7 bases and J 8 bases, with 14 bases left between them. The CDR3 covers 12 residues. CDR3 sequence reads: CASIYLDQGYTF. CDR3 nucleotides: TGTGCCAGCATATATCTAGACCAAGGCTACACCTTC.

This clone showed up just once. The chain carries TRBV27 and TRBJ2-1; no definite D call. Germline loops: CDR1 MNHEY, CDR2 SMNVEV (reference sequence). The CDR3 is made up of 16 amino acids. Trimming cost V 4 bases and J 0 bases, with 13 bases left between them. The CDR3 protein is CASSSPPLVSYNEQFF. The CDR3 DNA follows: TGTGCCAGCAGTTCCCCTCCCCTAGTCTCCTACAATGAGCAGTTCTTC.

V is TRBV27 and J is TRBJ2-2; D gene unclear. V dropped 10 bases and J dropped 2 bases, with 5 bases sitting between them. CDR3 length equals 11 residues. Germline values: CDR1 MNHEY, CDR2 SMNVEV (reference sequence). DNA for the CDR3: TGTGCCACCTTAAACACCGGGGAGCTGTTTTTT. Protein: CATLNTGELFF.

The chain carries TRBV6-5 and TRBJ2-7; TRBD1 aligns across 8 bases. V shed 5 bases and J 12 bases; nucleotides not matched to a gene: 12. Germline lookup yields CDR1 MNHEY and CDR2 SVGAGI. This CDR3 comprises 13 residues. The CDR3 region is CASSRKTGGRRYF. CDR3 DNA: TGTGCCAGCAGTCGAAAAACAGGGGGACGTCGGTACTTC.

This clone was detected a few times. The chain carries TRBV6-1 and TRBJ2-1; 11 nucleotides align to TRBD2. Germline lookup yields CDR1 MNHNS and CDR2 SASEGT. The CDR3 loop spans 15 amino acids. Germline trimming cut 5 bases from V and 7 bases from J; bases unmatched to any gene: 7. The CDR3 loop reads CASSPGTSGPNEQFF. CDR3 DNA sequence: TGTGCCAGCAGTCCCGGGACTAGCGGCCCGAATGAGCAGTTCTTC.

Worth noting for this clone: One junction end does not reproduce the germline sequence, and a read error may be involved. V is TRBV6-5 and J is TRBJ2-6, with D maybe TRBD1 (5 bases). The CDR3 extends over 15 amino acids. From germline, CDR1 is MNHEY and CDR2 SVGAGI. The CDR3 is CASSYFATGANGLTF. CDR3 coding DNA: TGTGCCAGCAGTTACTTCGCAACTGGGGCCAACGGCCTGACTTTC.

The genes are TRBV11-1 and TRBJ2-3; tentatively, D is TRBD2 (5 bases). Germline values: CDR1 SGHAT, CDR2 FQDESV (reference sequence). V lost 1 base to trimming and J lost 0 bases, with 11 bases between them. The CDR3 consists of 16 residues. This CDR3 is CASSLGSVTSTDTQYF. CDR3 nucleotides: TGTGCCAGCAGCTTAGGTAGCGTTACTAGCACAGATACGCAGTATTTT.

The genes are TRBV5-8 and TRBJ2-3; perhaps TRBD1 as D (9 bases). Germline V gene sequence: CDR1 SGHTS, CDR2 YDEGEE. CDR3 length equals 20 residues. Trimming took 5 bases from V and 2 from J, leaving 30 bases between them. The DNA of the CDR3 is TGTGCCAGCAGTTCCCCGACAGGGGGTGACGGGAGGGCCGTCACAGATACGCAGTATTTT. Translated, it gives CASSSPTGGDGRAVTDTQYF. Looking up the rest from reference TRBV5-8 and TRBJ2-3 gives the full variable domain: EAGVTQSPTHLIKTRGQQATLRCSPISGHTSVYWYQQALGLGLQFLLWYDEGEERNRGNFPPRFSGRQFPNYSSELNVNALELEDSALYLCASSSPTGGDGRAVTDTQYFGPGTRLTVL.

V and J are TRBV28 and TRBJ2-7; D gene ambiguous. This CDR3 is built from 12 residues. The germline V and J ends were trimmed by 5 bases and 7 bases, with 12 bases remaining between them. Germline values: CDR1 MDHEN, CDR2 SYDVKM. The CDR3 sequence is CASSLELWEQYF. CDR3 coding DNA: TGTGCCAGCAGTCTCGAGCTGTGGGAGCAGTACTTC.

The V call is TRBV10-1, the J call TRBJ1-1; D possibly corresponds to TRBD1 (5 bases). Per the germline V gene, CDR1 is WNHNN and CDR2 is SYGVQD (reference sequence). The CDR3 has 16 amino acids. The ends were cut back, 2 bases at V and 2 bases at J, with 15 bases in the middle. CDR3 nucleotide sequence: TGCGCCAGCAGTGAGGAGAGGAGGGGCACTAACACTGAAGCTTTCTTT. Residues: CASSEERRGTNTEAFF.

This clone occurred once. Sequence at one end of the junction differs from germline and may be a read error. The chain recombines TRBV7-9 with TRBJ1-1, with D perhaps matching TRBD1 (6 bases). Germline CDR1 and CDR2: SEHNR and FQNEAQ (reference sequence). The CDR3 sequence is 16 residues long. In DNA, the CDR3 is TGTTCCAGCAGCTTAGCCAGGGACACCTCGAACACTGAAGCTTTCTTT. This sequence encodes CSSSLARDTSNTEAFF.

This chain connects TRBV7-3 to TRBJ1-1; D may be TRBD1 (6 bases). This CDR3 region has 15 residues. V was cut by 5 bases and J by 5 bases, with 18 bases left in between. Germline V gene lookup returns CDR1 SGHTA and CDR2 FQGTGA. Here the CDR3 reads CASSRLGAGATEAFF. The CDR3 coding sequence is TGTGCCAGCAGCCGACTGGGGGCCGGCGCGACTGAAGCTTTCTTT.

The chain joins TRBV7-2 to TRBJ1-6; D is unclear. Germline V gene lookup returns CDR1 SGHTA and CDR2 FQGNSA. Trimming took off 1 base at V and 7 bases at J, with 11 bases between the two ends. This CDR3 contains 15 residues. The CDR3 sequence is CASSLDRPRNSPLHF. In DNA form, the CDR3 reads TGTGCCAGCAGCTTAGATCGTCCTAGAAATTCACCCCTCCACTTT.

As to this clone: The identical CDR3 is also encoded by other nucleotide sequences in the sample. The V call is TRBV9, the J call TRBJ2-5, with 12 bases identical to TRBD2. Trimming took 1 base from V and 2 from J; bases not matched to a gene: 0. Germline V gives CDR1 SGDLS, CDR2 YYNGEE. The length of the CDR3 is 15 residues. CDR3 in DNA: TGTGCCAGCAGCGTAACTAGCGGGAGGCAAGAGACCCAGTACTTC. Translating it yields CASSVTSGRQETQYF.

The genes are TRBV10-3 and TRBJ1-5; TRBD1 aligns across 7 bases. CDR1 and CDR2 from the germline V gene are ENHRY and SYGVKD. The V segment lost 2 bases and the J segment 5 bases; nucleotides outside the gene matches: 3. The CDR3 covers 14 residues. The CDR3 reads CAISEDRADQPQHF. CDR3 DNA sequence: TGTGCCATCAGTGAGGACAGGGCCGATCAGCCCCAGCATTTT.

The CDR3 sequence is CASSQFNRGTNTGELFF. The CDR3 coding sequence is TGCGCCAGCAGCCAATTTAACAGGGGAACAAACACCGGGGAGCTGTTTTTT. This rearrangement joins TRBV4-3 to TRBJ2-2, with 7 bases that match TRBD1. J lost 2 bases, V lost 2 bases, and 8 bases had no gene match. CDR1 is LGHNA, CDR2 YSLEER, per germline. The CDR3 totals 17 residues.

This clone was seen a handful of times. The chain has TRBV5-1 and TRBJ2-5, with D possibly TRBD1 on 5 matching bases. V lost 4 bases, J lost 2 bases, and 18 bases lay in between. The length of the CDR3 is 16 residues. CDR1 is SGHRS and CDR2 is YFSETQ in the germline V gene. The CDR3 loop reads CASSTGHAGPQETQYF. CDR3 DNA: TGCGCCAGCAGCACTGGACACGCCGGGCCACAAGAGACCCAGTACTTC.

On this clone itself: At one boundary the junction diverges from the germline segment, which might be a read error. The chain uses TRBV9 and TRBJ1-1; TRBD1 aligns across 7 bases. The CDR3 spans 13 residues. Germline V lookup: CDR1 SGDLS, CDR2 YYNGEE. The CDR3 DNA sequence: TGTGCCAGCAGCGTAGATGTCAGGAGAGACAGGGCGTTT. This gives the protein CASSVDVRRDRAF.